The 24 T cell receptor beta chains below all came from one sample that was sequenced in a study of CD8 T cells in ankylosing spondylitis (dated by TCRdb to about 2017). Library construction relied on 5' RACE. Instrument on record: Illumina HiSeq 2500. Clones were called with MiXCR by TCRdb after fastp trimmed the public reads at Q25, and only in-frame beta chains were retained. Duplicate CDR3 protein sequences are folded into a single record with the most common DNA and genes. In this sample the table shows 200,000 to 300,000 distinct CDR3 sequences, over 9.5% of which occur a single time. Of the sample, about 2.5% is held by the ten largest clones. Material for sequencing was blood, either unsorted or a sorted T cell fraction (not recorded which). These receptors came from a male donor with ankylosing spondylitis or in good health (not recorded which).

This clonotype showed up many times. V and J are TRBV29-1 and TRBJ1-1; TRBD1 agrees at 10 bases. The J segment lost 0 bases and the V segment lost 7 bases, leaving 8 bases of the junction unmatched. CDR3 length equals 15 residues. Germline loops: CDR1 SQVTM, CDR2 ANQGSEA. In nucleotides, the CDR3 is TGCAGCGCCCTGACAGGGGGCAACATGAACACTGAAGCTTTCTTT. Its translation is CSALTGGNMNTEAFF.

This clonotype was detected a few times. CDR3 sequence reads: CATSTSPYSNQPQHF. In DNA form, the CDR3 reads TGTGCCACCAGTACAAGTCCCTATAGCAATCAGCCCCAGCATTTT. The V and J genes are TRBV15 and TRBJ1-5, with D unresolved. The V and J ends lost 6 bases and 0 bases respectively, with 12 bases between them. This CDR3 spans 15 amino acids. Looked up from germline, CDR1 is LNHNV and CDR2 is YYDKDF (reference sequence).

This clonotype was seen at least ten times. In nucleotides, the CDR3 is TGCAGCGTTCAATTCGGACAGACAGCATTTGAAGCTTTCTTT. It yields the protein CSVQFGQTAFEAFF. This rearrangement joins TRBV29-1 to TRBJ1-1; D might be TRBD1 (6 bases). CDR1 and CDR2 (germline): SQVTM, ANQGSEA. This CDR3 spans 14 amino acids. The ends were cut back, 5 bases at V and 7 bases at J, with 20 bases in the middle. Full variable domain (remainder filled in from reference TRBV29-1 and TRBJ1-1): SAVISQKPSRDICQRGTSLTIQCQVDSQVTMMFWYRQQPGQSLTLIATANQGSEATYESGFVIDKFPISRPNLTFSTLTVSNMSPEDSSIYLCSVQFGQTAFEAFFGQGTRLTVV.

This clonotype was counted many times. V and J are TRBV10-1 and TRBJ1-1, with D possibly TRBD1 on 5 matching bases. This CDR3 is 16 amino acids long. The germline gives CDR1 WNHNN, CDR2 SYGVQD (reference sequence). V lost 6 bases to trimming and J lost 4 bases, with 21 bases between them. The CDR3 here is CASRTPGLGSSTEAFF. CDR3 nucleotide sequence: TGCGCCAGCAGGACCCCGGGACTGGGATCAAGCACTGAAGCTTTCTTT.

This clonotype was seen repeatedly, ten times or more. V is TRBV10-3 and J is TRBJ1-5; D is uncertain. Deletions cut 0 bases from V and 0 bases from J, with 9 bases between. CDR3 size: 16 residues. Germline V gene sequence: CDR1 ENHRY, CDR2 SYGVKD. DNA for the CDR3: TGTGCCATCAGTGAGTCTTTCAAGGGTAGCAATCAGCCCCAGCATTTT. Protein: CAISESFKGSNQPQHF.

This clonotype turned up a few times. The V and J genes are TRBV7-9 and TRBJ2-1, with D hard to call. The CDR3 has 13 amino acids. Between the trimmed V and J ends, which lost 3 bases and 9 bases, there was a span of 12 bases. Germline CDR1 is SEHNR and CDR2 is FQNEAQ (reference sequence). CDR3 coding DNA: TGTGCCAGCAGCTTGTCTACGCCAATTGAGCAGTTCTTC. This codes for CASSLSTPIEQFF. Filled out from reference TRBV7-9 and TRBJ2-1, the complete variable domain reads DTGVSQNPRHKITKRGQNVTFRCDPISEHNRLYWYRQTLGQGPEFLTYFQNEAQLEKSRLLSDRFSAERPKGSFSTLEIQRTEQGDSAMYLCASSLSTPIEQFFGPGTRLTVL.

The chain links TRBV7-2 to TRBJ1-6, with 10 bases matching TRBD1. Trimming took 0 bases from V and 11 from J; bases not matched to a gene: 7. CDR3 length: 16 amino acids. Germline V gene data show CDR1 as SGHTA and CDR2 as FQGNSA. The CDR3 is CASSLAFLGQGTPLHF. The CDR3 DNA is TGTGCCAGCAGCTTAGCTTTTTTGGGACAGGGGACACCCCTCCACTTT.

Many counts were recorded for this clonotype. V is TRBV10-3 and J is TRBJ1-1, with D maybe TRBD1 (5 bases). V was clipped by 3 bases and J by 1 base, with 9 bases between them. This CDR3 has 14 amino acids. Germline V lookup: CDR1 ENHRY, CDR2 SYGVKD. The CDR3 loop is CAISEYGQNTEAFF. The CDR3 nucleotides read TGTGCCATCAGTGAATACGGACAGAACACTGAAGCTTTCTTT.

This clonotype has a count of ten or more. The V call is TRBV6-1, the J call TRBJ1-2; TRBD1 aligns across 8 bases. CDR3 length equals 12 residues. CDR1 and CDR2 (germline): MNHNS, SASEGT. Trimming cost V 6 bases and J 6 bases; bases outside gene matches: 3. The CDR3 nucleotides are TGTGCCAGCAGACCGGGACAGGATGGCTACACCTTC. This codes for CASRPGQDGYTF.

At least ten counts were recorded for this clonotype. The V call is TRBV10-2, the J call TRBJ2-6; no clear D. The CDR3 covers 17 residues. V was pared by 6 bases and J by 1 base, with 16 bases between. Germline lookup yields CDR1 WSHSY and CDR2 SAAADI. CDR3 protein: CASRLQQSRSGANVLTF. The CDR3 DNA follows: TGCGCCAGCAGGTTACAACAATCTAGGTCTGGGGCCAACGTCCTGACTTTC.

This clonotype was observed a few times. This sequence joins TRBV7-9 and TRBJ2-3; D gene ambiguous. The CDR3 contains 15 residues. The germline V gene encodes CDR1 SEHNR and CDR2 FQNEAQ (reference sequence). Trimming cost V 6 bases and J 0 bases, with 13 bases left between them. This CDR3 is CASSAPLASTDTQYF. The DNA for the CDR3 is TGTGCCAGCAGTGCTCCTTTGGCAAGCACAGATACGCAGTATTTT.

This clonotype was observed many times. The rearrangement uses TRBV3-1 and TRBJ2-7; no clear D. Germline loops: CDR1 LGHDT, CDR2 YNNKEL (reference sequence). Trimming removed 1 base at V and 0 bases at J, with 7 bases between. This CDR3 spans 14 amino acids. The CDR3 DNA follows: TGTGCCAGCAGCCAAGCGGCCGGCTCCTACGAGCAGTACTTC. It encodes CASSQAAGSYEQYF.

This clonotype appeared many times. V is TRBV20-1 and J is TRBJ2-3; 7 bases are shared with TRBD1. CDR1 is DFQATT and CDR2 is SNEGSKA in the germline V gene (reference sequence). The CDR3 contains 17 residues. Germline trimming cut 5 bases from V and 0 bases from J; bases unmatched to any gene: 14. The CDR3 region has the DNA TGCAGTGCTTCGAAACTACAGGGGTTTGTGAGCACAGATACGCAGTATTTT. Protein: CSASKLQGFVSTDTQYF.

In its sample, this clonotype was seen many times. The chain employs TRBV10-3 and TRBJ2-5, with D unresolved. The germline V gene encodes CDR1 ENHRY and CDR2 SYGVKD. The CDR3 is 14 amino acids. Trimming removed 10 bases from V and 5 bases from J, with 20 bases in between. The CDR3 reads CATGPVGRGETQYF. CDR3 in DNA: TGTGCCACCGGGCCAGTCGGGCGTGGGGAGACCCAGTACTTC.

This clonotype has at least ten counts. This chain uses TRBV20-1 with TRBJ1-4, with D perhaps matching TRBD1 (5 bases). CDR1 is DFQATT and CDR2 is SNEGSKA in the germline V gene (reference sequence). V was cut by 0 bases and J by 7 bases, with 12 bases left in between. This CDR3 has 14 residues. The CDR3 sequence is CSARDLTGFEKLFF. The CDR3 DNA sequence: TGCAGTGCTAGAGATTTAACAGGCTTTGAAAAACTGTTTTTT.

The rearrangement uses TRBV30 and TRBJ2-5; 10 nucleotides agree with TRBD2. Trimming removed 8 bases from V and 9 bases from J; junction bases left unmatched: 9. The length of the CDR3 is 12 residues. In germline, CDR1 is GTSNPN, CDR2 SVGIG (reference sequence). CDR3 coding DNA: TGTGCCGGGACTAGCGTCAGGGAGGCCCAGTACTTC. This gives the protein CAGTSVREAQYF.

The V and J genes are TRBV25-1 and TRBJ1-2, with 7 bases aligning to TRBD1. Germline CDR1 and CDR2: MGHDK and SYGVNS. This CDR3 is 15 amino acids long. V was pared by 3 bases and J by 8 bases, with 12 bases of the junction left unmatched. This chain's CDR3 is CASSDSGTASIGYTF. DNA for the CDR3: TGTGCCAGCAGTGATTCCGGGACAGCGTCGATCGGCTACACCTTC.

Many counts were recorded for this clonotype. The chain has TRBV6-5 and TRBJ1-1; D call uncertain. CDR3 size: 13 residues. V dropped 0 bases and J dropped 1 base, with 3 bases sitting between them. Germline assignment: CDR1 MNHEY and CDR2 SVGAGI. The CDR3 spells CASSYSANTEAFF. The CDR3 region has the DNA TGTGCCAGCAGTTACTCGGCGAACACTGAAGCTTTCTTT.

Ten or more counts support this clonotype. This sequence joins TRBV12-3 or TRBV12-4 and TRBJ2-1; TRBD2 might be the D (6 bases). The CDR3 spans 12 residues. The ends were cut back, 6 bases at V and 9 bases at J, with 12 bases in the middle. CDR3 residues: CASRGGPGEQFF. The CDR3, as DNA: TGTGCCAGCAGAGGAGGGCCTGGTGAGCAGTTCTTC.

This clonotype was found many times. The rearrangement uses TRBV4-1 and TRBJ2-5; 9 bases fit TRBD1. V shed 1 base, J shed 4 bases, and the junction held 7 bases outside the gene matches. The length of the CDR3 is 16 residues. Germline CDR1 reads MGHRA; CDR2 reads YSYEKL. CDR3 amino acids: CASSQGGQGWGETQYF. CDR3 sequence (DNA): TGCGCCAGCAGCCAAGGTGGACAGGGGTGGGGAGAGACCCAGTACTTC.

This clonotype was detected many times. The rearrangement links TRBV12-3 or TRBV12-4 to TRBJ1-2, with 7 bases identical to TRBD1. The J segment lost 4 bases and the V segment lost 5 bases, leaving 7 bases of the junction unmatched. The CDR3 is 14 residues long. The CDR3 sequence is CASSPGQYAYGYTF. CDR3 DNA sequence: TGTGCCAGCAGTCCGGGACAGTACGCCTATGGCTACACCTTC.

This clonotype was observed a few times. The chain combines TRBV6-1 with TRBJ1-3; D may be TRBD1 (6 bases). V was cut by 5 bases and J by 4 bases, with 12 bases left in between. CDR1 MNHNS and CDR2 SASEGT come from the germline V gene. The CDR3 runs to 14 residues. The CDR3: CASSQGYLGNTIYF. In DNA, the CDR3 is TGTGCCAGCAGTCAGGGGTACCTCGGAAACACCATATATTTT.

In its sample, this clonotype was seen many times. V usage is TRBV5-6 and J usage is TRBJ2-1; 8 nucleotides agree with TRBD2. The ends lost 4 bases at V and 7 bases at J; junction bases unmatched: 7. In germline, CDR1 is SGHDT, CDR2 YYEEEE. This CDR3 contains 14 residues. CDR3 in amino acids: CASSPTSVTNEQFF. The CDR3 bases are TGTGCCAGCAGCCCGACTAGCGTGACAAATGAGCAGTTCTTC. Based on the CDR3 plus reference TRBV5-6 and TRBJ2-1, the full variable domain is DAGVTQSPTHLIKTRGQQVTLRCSPKSGHDTVSWYQQALGQGPQFIFQYYEEEERQRGNFPDRFSGHQFPNYSSELNVNALLLGDSALYLCASSPTSVTNEQFFGPGTRLTVL.

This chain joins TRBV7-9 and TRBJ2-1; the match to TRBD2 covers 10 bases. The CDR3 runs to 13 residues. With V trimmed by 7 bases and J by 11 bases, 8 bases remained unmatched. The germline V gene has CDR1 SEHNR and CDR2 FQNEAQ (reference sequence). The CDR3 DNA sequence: TGTGCCAGCACCCGCGGACTAGCGGATAAGCAGTTCTTC. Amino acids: CASTRGLADKQFF.